This T cell receptor beta chain was found in a study of blood T cell repertoires in COVID-19. At the level of the study: The United States, Italy and Spain supplied acute and convalescent COVID-19 samples. Sample material is recorded as cDNA or gDNA derived from T cells, B-cell-depleted T cells, or PBMCs.

CDR3 length: 15 amino acids. Looked up from germline, CDR1 is SGHTA and CDR2 is FQGNSA. Unmatched junction bases numbered 5, after V lost 5 bases and J lost 0 bases. This clone was counted between two and nine times. Per the study methods: How many nucleated cells were present was estimated from reference gene primer amplification. The assay was immunoSEQ multiplex PCR, and TCRdb's table has in-frame clones only and misses some. The V and J calls and clone size come from that table; D and trimming were worked out from the DNA. In the table there are 240,000 or so clones, around 83% of which are singletons.

The J gene is TRBJ2-3, the V gene TRBV7-2, with TRBD2 identical over 7 bases. The sequence derives from a woman aged 18-30 years with acute or convalescent COVID-19. The material sequenced was peripheral blood. CDR3 residues: CASSPGTTSTDTQYF. CDR3 nucleotides: TGTGCCAGCAGCCCCGGGACTACCAGCACAGATACGCAGTATTTT.